Below are 10 T cell receptor beta chains sequenced from a single sample in a study of regulatory T cells in long-lasting Graves disease. Time point in this sample: newly diagnosed GD, antithyroid drugs for less than 3 months. From RNA extracted from PBMCs, the TCR library was made. Investigators prepared the TCR beta libraries by applying iRepertoire HTBI primers and Arm-PCR of CDR3 regions. TCRdb fed the multiplex PCR reads into MiXCR, producing one record per CDR3 protein. The sample lists more than 450,000 distinct CDR3 sequences, about 12% seen once, with about 8.9% in the top ten. A further study also used this sample, focusing on T cells in Graves' hyperthyroidism and ophthalmopathy.

The input for sequencing was peripheral blood mononuclear cells (PBMCs), taken at new diagnosis, from a patient treated with antithyroid drugs. These receptors all stem from a woman aged 30 to 39 with Graves disease.

In its sample, this clonotype was seen a few times. One junction end does not reproduce the germline sequence, and a read error may be involved. V is TRBV20-1 and J is TRBJ2-1; the match to TRBD2 covers 8 bases. Germline loops: CDR1 DFQATT, CDR2 SNEGSKA (reference sequence). This CDR3 has 14 residues. CDR3 residues: CSARDRAGGIEQSF. DNA for the CDR3: TGCAGTGCTAGAGATAGGGCGGGAGGAATCGAGCAGTCCTTC.

The chain employs TRBV20-1 and TRBJ2-1, with TRBD2 identical over 9 bases. Germline CDR1 is DFQATT and CDR2 is SNEGSKA (reference sequence). Trimming cost V 1 base and J 0 bases; bases outside gene matches: 4. This CDR3 contains 16 residues. In nucleotides, the CDR3 is TGCAGTGCTAGAGTGGCGGGAGGGAACTCCTACAATGAGCAGTTCTTC. This translates into CSARVAGGNSYNEQFF.

Many counts were recorded for this clonotype. V gene TRBV19 combines with J gene TRBJ1-1; the D gene is possibly TRBD1 (5 bases). With 7 bases removed from V and 2 bases from J, the gap between germline ends came to 11 bases. CDR1 LNHDA and CDR2 SQIVND come from the germline V gene (reference sequence). CDR3 length: 13 residues. Written as DNA, the CDR3 is TGTGCCAGTACGCTGTGGGACAACACTGAAGCTTTCTTT. This codes for CASTLWDNTEAFF. The full variable domain, rest sourced from reference TRBV19 and TRBJ1-1, is DGGITQSPKYLFRKEGQNVTLSCEQNLNHDAMYWYRQDPGQGLRLIYYSQIVNDFQKGDIAEGYSVSREKKESFPLTVTSAQKNPTAFYLCASTLWDNTEAFFGQGTRLTVV.

This clonotype was observed many times. The genes are TRBV12-3 or TRBV12-4 and TRBJ2-1; 11 nucleotides agree with TRBD2. The CDR3 is made up of 16 amino acids. With V trimmed by 5 bases and J by 10 bases, 13 bases remained unmatched. This CDR3 reads CASSHLKGTSGLEQFF. In nucleotides, the CDR3 is TGTGCCAGCAGTCACTTAAAAGGGACTAGCGGACTCGAGCAGTTCTTC.

The rearrangement joins TRBV9 to TRBJ1-4; D remains ambiguous. Looked up from germline, CDR1 is SGDLS and CDR2 is YYNGEE. The CDR3 length is 13 residues. V shed 4 bases and J shed 5 bases, with 9 bases lying between them. In DNA, the CDR3 is TGTGCCAGCAGCCCCAATCCGAATGAAAAACTGTTTTTT. Translating it yields CASSPNPNEKLFF.

The chain couples TRBV4-1 to TRBJ2-1, with 11 bases fitting TRBD2. The CDR3 consists of 17 residues. The germline V gene has CDR1 MGHRA and CDR2 YSYEKL. The V gene end was trimmed by 4 bases and the J gene end by 6 bases; junction bases not matched to a gene: 11. The CDR3 protein is CASSPISLAGAINEQFF. The CDR3 nucleotides read TGCGCCAGCAGCCCCATCTCACTAGCGGGAGCCATCAATGAGCAGTTCTTC.

This chain links TRBV4-1 with TRBJ1-2; 8 positions agree with TRBD1. CDR3 length equals 17 residues. The V and J ends lost 7 bases and 7 bases, in that order; junction bases with no gene match: 20. Germline V gene data show CDR1 as MGHRA and CDR2 as YSYEKL. This CDR3 reads CASTGPGTGTLRGGYTF. The CDR3 DNA reads as TGCGCCAGCACCGGACCCGGGACAGGAACCCTAAGGGGTGGCTACACCTTC.

This clonotype came up many times. The rearrangement uses TRBV11-3 and TRBJ1-2; D perhaps matches TRBD1 (5 bases). CDR3 length: 12 residues. CDR1 and CDR2 (germline): SGHNT, YENEEA. Trimming cost V 6 bases and J 8 bases, with 13 bases left between them. The CDR3 DNA reads as TGTGCCAGCAGTTACAGGTTAGAAGGCTACACCTTC. The encoded protein is CASSYRLEGYTF.

This clonotype showed up many times. This rearrangement joins TRBV24-1 to TRBJ2-7; D gene uncertain. Germline CDR1 reads KGHDR; CDR2 reads SFDVKD. The CDR3 consists of 13 residues. The V gene lost 2 bases and the J gene lost 4 bases, with 8 bases spanning the gap. The DNA for the CDR3 is TGTGCCACCAGTGATTCGACAACTTACGAGCAGTACTTC. Translation gives CATSDSTTYEQYF.

The V call is TRBV5-1, the J call TRBJ1-1; D is unclear. V was clipped by 7 bases and J by 1 base, with 17 bases between them. The CDR3 loop spans 15 amino acids. CDR1 is SGHRS and CDR2 is YFSETQ in the germline V gene. Here the CDR3 DNA reads TGCGCCAGCGCTGCTAGCGAGGGTTGGAACACTGAAGCTTTCTTT. Its translation is CASAASEGWNTEAFF.